This TCR beta chain was retrieved from a study of T-cell memory formation after mild COVID-19. Findings and limits, study-wide: Memory from before infection featured some responding clones, which suggests cross-reactive memory joined. Clones contracting over day 15 to 85 were CD4/CD8 balanced, with later expanders leaning CD4+.

Researchers used 5'RACE with constant-segment primers to make TCR alpha and TCR beta cDNA libraries that carry sample barcodes and UMIs. TCRdb independently ran MiXCR on the 5' RACE reads; one entry per CDR3 protein. This repertoire shows some 490,000 distinct CDR3 sequences, around a sixth found once; its top ten account for over 9%. This CDR3 has 15 residues. The V gene end was trimmed by 3 bases and the J gene end by 2 bases; junction bases not matched to a gene: 4. This clonotype was counted between two and nine times. The target antigen is unknown. The V gene is TRBV12-3 or TRBV12-4, the J gene TRBJ2-1, with 7 positions matching TRBD1. The TCR comes from an adult woman who had mild COVID-19 (a few samples of this study predate the infection). Cell type and time point are not known. The sequencing sample was made of PBMCs or a T cell subset sorted from them (not recorded which). Written as DNA, the CDR3 is TGTGCCAGCAGTTTGAGGGACAGCCCCTACAATGAGCAGTTCTTC. It specifies CASSLRDSPYNEQFF.